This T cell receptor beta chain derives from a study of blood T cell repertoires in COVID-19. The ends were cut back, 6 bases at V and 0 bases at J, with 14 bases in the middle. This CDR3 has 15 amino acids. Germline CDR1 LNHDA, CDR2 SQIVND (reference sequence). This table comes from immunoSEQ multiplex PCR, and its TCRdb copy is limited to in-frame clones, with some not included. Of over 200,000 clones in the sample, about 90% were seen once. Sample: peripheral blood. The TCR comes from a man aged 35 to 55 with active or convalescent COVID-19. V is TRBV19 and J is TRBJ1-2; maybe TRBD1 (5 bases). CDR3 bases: TGTGCCAGTAGCCATCCTGGGGGGGCTAACTATGGCTACACCTTC. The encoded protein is CASSHPGGANYGYTF. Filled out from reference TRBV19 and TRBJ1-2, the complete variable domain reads DGGITQSPKYLFRKEGQNVTLSCEQNLNHDAMYWYRQDPGQGLRLIYYSQIVNDFQKGDIAEGYSVSREKKESFPLTVTSAQKNPTAFYLCASSHPGGANYGYTFGSGTRLTVV.